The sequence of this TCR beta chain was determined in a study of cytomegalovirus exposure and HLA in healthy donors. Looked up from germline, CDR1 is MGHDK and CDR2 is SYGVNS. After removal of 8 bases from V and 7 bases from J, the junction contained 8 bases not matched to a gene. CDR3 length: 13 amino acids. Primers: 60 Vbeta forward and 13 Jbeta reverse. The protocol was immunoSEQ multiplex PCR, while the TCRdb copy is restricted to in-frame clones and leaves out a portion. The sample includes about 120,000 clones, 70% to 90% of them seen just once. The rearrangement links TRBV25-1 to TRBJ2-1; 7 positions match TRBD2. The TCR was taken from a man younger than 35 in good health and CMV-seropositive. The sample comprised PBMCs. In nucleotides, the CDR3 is TGTGCCAGCGCCCGGGGGGAACGGAATGAGCAGTTCTTC. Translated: CASARGERNEQFF.